The 30 T cell receptor beta chains listed next were all sequenced from one sample in a study of beta chain features in type 1 diabetes listed by TCRdb under 2018. Receptor libraries were prepared by the immunoSEQ multiplex PCR assay. The entire amount of isolated RNA was reverse transcribed using the High Capacity cDNA Reverse Transcription Kit, so the sequenced TCRB transcripts were expressed ones. Sourced from immuneACCESS, this table was stored by TCRdb with only in-frame sequences that have V and J called. A share of the clones is absent; for the studies checked, an unresolved V gene accounts for under half, and the remainder has no known explanation. For this sample there are 900,000 or so clones; under 20% appear just once. Clones ranked in the top ten supply 0.023% of the sample. The sample comprised naive CD4+ T cells from blood. According to the study, the label for this sample's cell subset or site signals: true naive CD4+ T cells. The source of these receptors is a woman aged 18-29 years in good health.

The CDR3 sequence: CASSKRRIGRRALHTGELFF. The CDR3 DNA follows: TGTGCCAGCAGCAAAAGGCGTATAGGTAGGAGGGCCCTTCACACCGGGGAGCTGTTTTTT. J is TRBJ2-2 and V is TRBV21-1; the table gives TRBD2 as D, unverified against the DNA. TRBV21-1 is a documented pseudogene. The CDR3 spans 20 residues.

This chain uses TRBV7-9 with TRBJ2-3, with no clear D. CDR3 length: 12 residues. Germline-derived CDR1 and CDR2 are SEHNR and FQNEAQ (reference sequence). Trimming took 3 bases from V and 6 from J, leaving 7 bases between them. The CDR3 DNA reads TGTGCCAGCAGCTTCTTCGGGGATACGCAGTATTTT. Protein sequence: CASSFFGDTQYF.

This clone was found a few times. This sequence joins TRBV28 and TRBJ1-2; D not certain. Germline assignment: CDR1 MDHEN and CDR2 SYDVKM. There are 15 residues in the CDR3. V gave up 5 bases and J gave up 3 bases, with 16 bases separating them. For the CDR3, the DNA is TGTGCCAGCAGTACCAAAGGACGCTCTTACTATGGCTACACCTTC. Translating gives CASSTKGRSYYGYTF.

This chain uses TRBV2 with TRBJ2-7; 8 bases align to TRBD1. J lost 3 bases, V lost 11 bases, and 9 bases had no gene match. In germline, CDR1 is SNHLY, CDR2 FYNNEI. This CDR3 is 13 amino acids long. CDR3 bases: TGTGCCTTATCGGACAGGGCCAACTACGAGCAGTACTTC. Amino acids: CALSDRANYEQYF. Looking up the rest from reference TRBV2 and TRBJ2-7 gives the full variable domain: EPEVTQTPSHQVTQMGQEVILRCVPISNHLYFYWYRQILGQKVEFLVSFYNNEISEKSEIFDDQFSVERPDGSNFTLKIRSTKLEDSAMYFCALSDRANYEQYFGPGTRLTVT.

The genes are TRBV9 and TRBJ1-2, with unresolved D. CDR3 length: 16 residues. V lost 0 bases to trimming and J lost 4 bases, with 16 bases between them. Looked up from germline, CDR1 is SGDLS and CDR2 is YYNGEE. The CDR3 nucleotides read TGTGCCAGCAGCGTAGAGGAGACGACGACACCCTATGGCTACACCTTC. Translated, it gives CASSVEETTTPYGYTF.

V usage is TRBV6-6 and J usage is TRBJ2-7, with 7 bases aligning to TRBD1. This CDR3 contains 15 residues. Germline lookup yields CDR1 MNHNY and CDR2 SVGAGI (reference sequence). Trimming cost V 0 bases and J 3 bases; bases outside gene matches: 5. CDR3 coding DNA: TGTGCCAGCAGTTACTCGACAGGGTTGAACTACGAGCAGTACTTC. Its translation is CASSYSTGLNYEQYF.

This clone was recorded a few times. J is TRBJ1-1 and V is TRBV7-2, with no clear D. Germline V gives CDR1 SGHTA, CDR2 FQGNSA. The germline V and J ends were trimmed by 1 base and 0 bases, with 12 bases remaining between them. The CDR3 is 16 residues long. The CDR3 nucleotides are TGTGCCAGCAGCTTAGTCGCCGGGCGGATGAACACTGAAGCTTTCTTT. Protein product: CASSLVAGRMNTEAFF.

This clone came up a few times. The J gene is TRBJ1-4, the V gene TRBV4-3; D remains ambiguous. CDR3 length: 13 residues. CDR1 and CDR2 (germline): LGHNA, YSLEER. V shed 4 bases and J shed 8 bases, with 11 bases lying between them. In nucleotides, the CDR3 is TGCGCCAGCAGCCCTATGGGTCGCGAAAAACTGTTTTTT. Amino acid sequence: CASSPMGREKLFF.

The chain employs TRBV27 and TRBJ1-1; 9 bases fit TRBD1. The CDR3 is 14 amino acids. V lost 1 base and J lost 4; bases outside the gene matches: 1. Germline-derived CDR1 and CDR2 are MNHEY and SMNVEV (reference sequence). DNA of the CDR3: TGTGCCAGCAGTTTATGGGGACAGGGCACTGAAGCTTTCTTT. Protein sequence: CASSLWGQGTEAFF.

This clone was recorded a few times. The chain joins TRBV20-1 to TRBJ2-1, with D tentatively TRBD1 or TRBD2 (5 bases each). Trimming removed 3 bases from V and 12 bases from J, with 12 bases in between. The germline V gene has CDR1 DFQATT and CDR2 SNEGSKA (reference sequence). This CDR3 has 11 residues. The CDR3 is CSARDKSGQFF. The CDR3, as DNA: TGCAGTGCTAGGGACAAAAGCGGGCAGTTCTTC.

J is TRBJ2-2 and V is TRBV14, with unresolved D. Germline lookup yields CDR1 SGHDN and CDR2 FVKESK. This CDR3 comprises 17 residues. Trimming took off 4 bases at V and 5 bases at J, with 20 bases between the two ends. CDR3 amino acids: CASSPTGPLTPTGELFF. The CDR3 bases are TGTGCCAGCAGCCCCACCGGACCGCTGACCCCGACCGGGGAGCTGTTTTTT.

The table lists this clone with a few counts. This chain connects TRBV7-2 to TRBJ2-7, with a tentative D call TRBD1 (5 bases). Germline CDR1 SGHTA, CDR2 FQGNSA. V gave up 5 bases and J gave up 6 bases, with 8 bases separating them. This CDR3 is built from 11 residues. CDR3 residues: CASSPQVEQYF. The CDR3 nucleotides read TGTGCCAGCAGCCCACAGGTCGAGCAGTACTTC.

J is TRBJ2-5 and V is TRBV28; 14 bases are shared with TRBD2. V lost 6 bases to trimming and J lost 5 bases; unmatched junction nucleotides: 5. Germline CDR1 is MDHEN and CDR2 is SYDVKM. There are 15 residues in the CDR3. The CDR3 sequence is CASSLRTSGGETQYF. The CDR3 region has the DNA TGTGCCAGCAGCCTTCGGACTAGCGGGGGGGAGACCCAGTACTTC.

The CDR3 nucleotides read TGCGCCAGCACACAGCAGGGGACCCCACCACGGCAGTACTTC. Encoded protein: CASTQQGTPPRQYF. The chain couples TRBV10-2 to TRBJ2-7; D might be TRBD1 (6 bases). CDR1 is WSHSY, CDR2 SAAADI, per germline. Trimming took off 7 bases at V and 9 bases at J, with 22 bases between the two ends. The CDR3 length is 14 residues.

This chain uses TRBV28 with TRBJ2-7, with 11 bases that match TRBD2. The CDR3 is 14 residues long. Germline CDR1 MDHEN, CDR2 SYDVKM. The V and J ends lost 3 bases and 6 bases, in that order; junction bases with no gene match: 4. CDR3: CASSFIAGGGEQYF. DNA of the CDR3: TGTGCCAGCAGTTTCATAGCGGGAGGGGGCGAGCAGTACTTC.

There are a few counts of this clone. This sequence joins TRBV18 and TRBJ2-1; 9 bases fit TRBD1. After removal of 6 bases from V and 4 bases from J, the junction contained 7 bases not matched to a gene. Germline CDR1 KGHSH, CDR2 LQKENI. CDR3 length: 15 residues. CDR3 bases: TGTGCCAGCTCTGTAACCGGGACAGGGTACAATGAGCAGTTCTTC. Translated: CASSVTGTGYNEQFF. The full variable domain, rest sourced from reference TRBV18 and TRBJ2-1, is NAGVMQNPRHLVRRRGQEARLRCSPMKGHSHVYWYRQLPEEGLKFMVYLQKENIIDESGMPKERFSAEFPKEGPSILRIQQVVRGDSAAYFCASSVTGTGYNEQFFGPGTRLTVL.

This clone turned up a few times. This sequence joins TRBV6-5 and TRBJ2-5; D may be TRBD1 (8 bases). V was cut by 6 bases and J by 3 bases, with 14 bases left in between. CDR3 length: 14 residues. Germline V gene data show CDR1 as MNHEY and CDR2 as SVGAGI. The CDR3 coding sequence is TGTGCCAGCAGACTAACAGGGGGGGAAGAGACCCAGTACTTC. Protein product: CASRLTGGEETQYF.

There are a few counts of this clone. V gene TRBV7-9 combines with J gene TRBJ2-6; either TRBD1 or TRBD2 may supply D (5 bases each). This CDR3 region has 17 residues. V gave up 5 bases and J gave up 0 bases, with 14 bases separating them. Germline V lookup: CDR1 SEHNR, CDR2 FQNEAQ (reference sequence). This CDR3 reads CASSAPGRTSGANVLTF. CDR3 DNA: TGTGCCAGCAGCGCACCGGGACGCACCTCTGGGGCCAACGTCCTGACTTTC.

There are a few counts of this clone. The V and J genes are TRBV27 and TRBJ1-2; D remains ambiguous. V was cut by 7 bases and J by 5 bases, with 14 bases left in between. Looked up from germline, CDR1 is MNHEY and CDR2 is SMNVEV (reference sequence). The CDR3 length is 13 residues. The CDR3 DNA reads as TGTGCCAGCAAACTAAATGGGGATTATGGCTACACCTTC. As protein: CASKLNGDYGYTF.

The chain has TRBV2 and TRBJ2-1; D is uncertain. Trimming pared 7 bases from V and 10 bases from J, leaving 11 bases between. There are 11 residues in the CDR3. CDR1 is SNHLY, CDR2 FYNNEI, per germline. CDR3 sequence: CASKVLGEQFF. The DNA for the CDR3 is TGTGCCAGCAAGGTGTTGGGGGAGCAGTTCTTC.

This clone appeared a few times. The V gene is TRBV7-2, the J gene TRBJ2-5, with D maybe TRBD2 (6 bases). The CDR3 is made up of 16 amino acids. The V end was cut by 2 bases, the J end by 1 base, with 14 bases between. From germline, CDR1 is SGHTA and CDR2 FQGNSA. CDR3 in amino acids: CASSLYLGAGQETQYF. In DNA form, the CDR3 reads TGTGCCAGCAGCTTATATCTCGGAGCGGGCCAAGAGACCCAGTACTTC.

CDR3 amino acids: CASSPFGDTQYF. The CDR3 region has the DNA TGTGCCAGCAGCCCGTTTGGAGATACGCAGTATTTT. The rearrangement uses TRBV5-4 and TRBJ2-3; D unclear. The CDR3 contains 12 residues. Between the trimmed V and J ends, which lost 4 bases and 5 bases, there was a span of 8 bases. CDR1 is SGHNT and CDR2 is YYREEE in the germline V gene (reference sequence).

This clone was found a few times. This chain joins TRBV7-9 and TRBJ2-3, with a tentative D call TRBD1 (5 bases). The V end was cut by 1 base, the J end by 2 bases, with 10 bases between. Germline values: CDR1 SEHNR, CDR2 FQNEAQ (reference sequence). The CDR3 is made up of 15 amino acids. DNA of the CDR3: TGTGCCAGCAGCTTAGAGACAGCACTCACAGATACGCAGTATTTT. This sequence encodes CASSLETALTDTQYF.

This sequence joins TRBV7-9 and TRBJ2-3; possibly TRBD1 for D (5 bases). Germline CDR1 SEHNR, CDR2 FQNEAQ (reference sequence). This CDR3 has 13 amino acids. The germline V and J ends were trimmed by 3 bases and 4 bases, with 8 bases remaining between them. The CDR3: CASSFTGPDTQYF. CDR3 sequence (DNA): TGTGCCAGCAGCTTCACAGGCCCAGATACGCAGTATTTT.

This rearrangement joins TRBV18 to TRBJ2-5, with 7 bases aligning to TRBD2. The CDR3 consists of 15 residues. J lost 3 bases, V lost 1 base, and 5 bases had no gene match. CDR1 KGHSH and CDR2 LQKENI come from the germline V gene. The CDR3 sequence: CASSPLSGLEETQYF. The DNA of the CDR3 is TGTGCCAGCTCACCACTCTCAGGACTAGAAGAGACCCAGTACTTC.

As concerns this clone: Compared with germline, one end of the junction differs, possibly owing to a read error. The rearrangement links TRBV10-1 to TRBJ2-2; D possibly uses TRBD1 or TRBD2 (5 bases each). Germline V gene sequence: CDR1 WNHNN, CDR2 SYGVQD (reference sequence). CDR3 length: 14 residues. Here the CDR3 reads CASRESGSTGELFF. In DNA form, the CDR3 reads TGCGCCAGCAGGGAGTCAGGGAGCACCGGGGAGCTGTTTTTT.

This chain uses TRBV11-2 with TRBJ2-7, with no clear D. CDR3 length: 14 amino acids. Germline CDR1 reads SGHAT; CDR2 reads FQNNGV. With 2 bases removed from V and 3 bases from J, the gap between germline ends came to 11 bases. The CDR3 reads CASSLRDAVYEQYF. As DNA, the CDR3 is TGTGCCAGCAGCTTAAGGGATGCGGTCTACGAGCAGTACTTC.

This chain connects TRBV29-1 to TRBJ1-5, with D unclear. Trimming took 8 bases from V and 0 from J, leaving 20 bases between them. Germline V gene data show CDR1 as SQVTM and CDR2 as ANQGSEA. This CDR3 comprises 16 residues. The CDR3 DNA reads TGCAGCACCCCAATAACGGGCGGATATAGCAATCAGCCCCAGCATTTT. Translation: CSTPITGGYSNQPQHF.

The genes are TRBV7-2 and TRBJ2-2; D is possibly TRBD1 (6 bases). Between the trimmed V and J ends, which lost 5 bases and 4 bases, there was a span of 14 bases. CDR3 length: 15 residues. CDR1 and CDR2 (germline): SGHTA, FQGNSA. The CDR3: CASSVQGLATGELFF. The CDR3 DNA follows: TGTGCCAGCAGCGTACAGGGATTGGCCACCGGGGAGCTGTTTTTT.

CDR3 sequence (DNA): TGTGCCAGCAGATACCCCGGCCCCTACGAGCAGTACTTC. The encoded protein is CASRYPGPYEQYF. The chain has TRBV6-6 and TRBJ2-7, with no clear D. The V end was cut by 6 bases, the J end by 2 bases, with 11 bases between. Germline V lookup: CDR1 MNHNY, CDR2 SVGAGI (reference sequence). The CDR3 length is 13 residues.